The rows below give T cell receptor beta chains drawn from one sample of a study of beta chain features in type 1 diabetes. Assay used: immunoSEQ multiplex PCR; TCRdb lists only in-frame clones, some missing. The data contain around 600,000 clones, approximately 13% of them singletons. The sequenced sample consisted of naive CD4+ T cells from blood. All receptors derive from a man aged 30 to 45 with type 1 diabetes. Each CDR3 is given with its conserved first and last residue. The order of the fields is J gene, D gene, clone size, V gene, CDR3 protein, CDR3 DNA. D genes are given only for firm matches. The size entry is marked missing in some rows and otherwise reads once, few, many or a size class.

TRBJ2-3 TRBD2 few TRBV7-2 CASSLLAGANTQYF TGTGCCAGCAGCTTACTAGCGGGGGCGAATACGCAGTATTTT
TRBJ1-2 TRBD1 NA TRBV4-3 CASSQDNQGAWGYTF TGCGCCAGCAGCCAAGATAATCAGGGGGCTTGGGGCTACACCTTC
TRBJ2-5 NA NA TRBV4-1 CASSQEREETQYF TGCGCCAGCAGCCAAGAGAGGGAAGAGACCCAGTACTTC
TRBJ2-1 NA few TRBV19 CASSPRAKGKSQGQFF TGTGCCAGTAGTCCCCGGGCCAAGGGAAAATCTCAAGGGCAGTTCTTC
TRBJ1-2 NA few TRBV6-5 CASSYRQGNYGYTF TGTGCCAGCAGTTATAGGCAGGGGAACTATGGCTACACCTTC
TRBJ2-1 TRBD2 NA TRBV25-1 CASSELSSGGHNEQFF TGTGCCAGCAGTGAGCTTTCAAGCGGGGGGCACAATGAGCAGTTCTTC
TRBJ1-2 NA NA TRBV7-9 CASSLPGGGDYGYTF TGTGCCAGCAGCTTACCCGGCGGAGGGGACTATGGCTACACCTTC
TRBJ1-2 TRBD1 few TRBV5-4 CASSVRGPGYGYTF TGTGCCAGCAGCGTTAGGGGGCCTGGCTATGGCTACACCTTC
TRBJ1-2 TRBD1 NA TRBV6-6 CASSRTGEDNGYTF TGTGCCAGCAGTCGCACAGGGGAGGATAATGGCTACACCTTC
TRBJ2-2 TRBD1 few TRBV2 CAIGTGDTGELFF TGTGCTATCGGGACAGGGGACACCGGGGAGCTGTTTTTT